This TCR beta chain was sequenced during a study of blood T cell repertoires in COVID-19. As for the study in general: Nucleic acid was either cDNA or gDNA, and it came from T cells, B-cell-depleted T cells, or PBMCs.

Sequenced by immunoSEQ multiplex PCR; TCRdb stores in-frame clones only, minus some. The repertoire includes fewer than 90,000 clones, about 88% of them detected once, and approximately 4.1% sits in the top ten. Trimming removed 3 bases at V and 3 bases at J, with 11 bases between. The germline gives CDR1 LGHDT, CDR2 YNNKEL (reference sequence). This CDR3 contains 14 residues. This receptor was identified in a man in his 70s with active COVID-19. The V gene is TRBV3-1 (or the pseudogene TRBV3-2), the J gene TRBJ1-1, with TRBD1 as a possible D gene (6 bases). The sequencing input was peripheral blood. The CDR3: CASSHGGRDTEAFF. The CDR3 nucleotides are TGTGCCAGCAGCCACGGGGGGCGGGACACTGAAGCTTTCTTT.